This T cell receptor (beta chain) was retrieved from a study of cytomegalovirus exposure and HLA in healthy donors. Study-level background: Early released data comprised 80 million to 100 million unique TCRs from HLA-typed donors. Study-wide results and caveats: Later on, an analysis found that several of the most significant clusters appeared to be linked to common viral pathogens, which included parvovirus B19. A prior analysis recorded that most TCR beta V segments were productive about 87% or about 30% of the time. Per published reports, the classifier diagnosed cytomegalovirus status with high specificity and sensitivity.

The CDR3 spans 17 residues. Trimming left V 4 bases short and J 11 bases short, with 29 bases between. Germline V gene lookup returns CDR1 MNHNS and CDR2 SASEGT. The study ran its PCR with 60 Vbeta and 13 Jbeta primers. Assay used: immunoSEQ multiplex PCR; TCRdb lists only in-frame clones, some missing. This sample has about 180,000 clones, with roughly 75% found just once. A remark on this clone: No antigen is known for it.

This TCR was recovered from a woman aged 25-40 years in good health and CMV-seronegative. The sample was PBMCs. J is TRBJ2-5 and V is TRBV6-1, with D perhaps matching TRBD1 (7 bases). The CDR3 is CASSVNPSTGSLREQYF. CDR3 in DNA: TGTGCCAGCAGTGTAAACCCATCGACAGGGAGCTTACGGGAGCAGTACTTC.